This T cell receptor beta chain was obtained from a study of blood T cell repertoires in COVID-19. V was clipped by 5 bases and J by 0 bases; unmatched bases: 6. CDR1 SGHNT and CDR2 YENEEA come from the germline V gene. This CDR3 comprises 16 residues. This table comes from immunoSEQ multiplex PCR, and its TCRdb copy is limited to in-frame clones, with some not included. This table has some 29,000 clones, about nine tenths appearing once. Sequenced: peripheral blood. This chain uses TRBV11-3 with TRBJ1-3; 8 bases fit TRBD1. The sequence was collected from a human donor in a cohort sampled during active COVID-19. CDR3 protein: CASSDRQGSSGNTIYF. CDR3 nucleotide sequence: TGTGCCAGCAGCGATCGACAGGGGAGCTCTGGAAACACCATATATTTT.